This passage covers 3 T cell receptor beta chains from one sample sequenced in a study of cytomegalovirus exposure and HLA in healthy donors. With 60 Vbeta and 13 Jbeta primers, the PCR was carried out. Sequencing used immunoSEQ multiplex PCR; TCRdb keeps in-frame clones, though not all of them. Among 100,000 to 150,000 clones listed, under 80% were seen once. The sample consisted of PBMCs. The receptors here all came from a middle-aged man in good health and CMV-seropositive.

The chain carries TRBV5-8 and TRBJ1-1; D unresolved. The germline V and J ends were trimmed by 2 bases and 1 base, with 9 bases remaining between them. The CDR3 length is 14 residues. From germline, CDR1 is SGHTS and CDR2 YDEGEE. This chain's CDR3 is CASSFGLTNTEAFF. The CDR3 nucleotides read TGTGCCAGCAGCTTCGGACTCACGAACACTGAAGCTTTCTTT.

Points on this clone: Compared with germline, one end of the junction differs, possibly owing to a read error. The chain combines TRBV6-1 with TRBJ2-7; tentatively, D is TRBD2 (6 bases). Germline V gene data show CDR1 as MNHNS and CDR2 as SASEGT. This CDR3 region has 13 residues. Written as DNA, the CDR3 is TGTGCCAGCATTTTTGGGGGTCAGGGAGGACAAATCTTC. As protein: CASIFGGQGGQIF.

V is TRBV2 and J is TRBJ2-3, with D possibly matching TRBD1 (6 bases). The V gene lost 6 bases and the J gene lost 13 bases, with 17 bases spanning the gap. CDR1 and CDR2 (germline): SNHLY, FYNNEI. The CDR3 spans 12 residues. CDR3 region: CASSLGHSVKYF. In DNA, the CDR3 is TGTGCCAGCAGCCTGGGACACTCAGTTAAGTATTTT.